This is a list of T cell receptor beta chains from one sample in a study of PD-1 blockade in classical Hodgkin lymphoma. Generated by immunoSEQ multiplex PCR, the TCRdb table keeps only in-frame clones and is missing some. This sample has around 18,000 clones, with around 79% found just once. The sample in question was CD4+ T cells from blood, obtained before the fourth cycle of nivolumab. All receptors derive from a human donor with classical Hodgkin lymphoma. CDR3s include the opening cysteine and the closing phenylalanine or tryptophan. The D gene is left open where the match is weak. A row's size may be missing; if present it is once, few, many or a size class.

D: TRBD1; size: .; V: TRBV5-4; J: TRBJ2-2; DNA: TGTGCCAGCAGCTCGGGACAGGGAACGGGGACCGGGGAGCTGTTTTTT; CDR3: CASSSGQGTGTGELFF
D: TRBD2; size: .; V: TRBV5-5; J: TRBJ2-3; DNA: TGTGCCAGCAGCAGGACTAGCAGGTCAGATACGCAGTATTTT; CDR3: CASSRTSRSDTQYF
D: .; size: .; V: TRBV12-5; J: TRBJ1-2; DNA: TGTGCTAGTGGTTTGGCCTACAGCTATGGCTACACCTTC; CDR3: CASGLAYSYGYTF
D: .; size: .; V: TRBV19; J: TRBJ2-7; DNA: TGTGCCAGTAGTGCCTTGCTTGGGGGCAGGGAGCGCGAGCAGTACTTC; CDR3: CASSALLGGREREQYF
D: .; size: .; V: TRBV5-1; J: TRBJ2-5; DNA: TGCGCCAGCAGCTTGGGAGGGTTGGGGTACCAAGAGACCCAGTACTTC; CDR3: CASSLGGLGYQETQYF
D: .; size: .; V: TRBV30; J: TRBJ1-1; DNA: TGTGCCTGGAGTGCCCGGAGGGACACTGAAGCTTTCTTT; CDR3: CAWSARRDTEAFF
D: .; size: .; V: TRBV28; J: TRBJ1-1; DNA: TGTGCCAGCAGTAGGCCGGGACCCAAGCCTGAAGCTTTCTTT; CDR3: CASSRPGPKPEAFF
D: .; size: .; V: TRBV4-3; J: TRBJ1-2; DNA: TGCGCCAGCAGCCAAGCGTTGAGGGGGGTGTATGGCTACACCTTC; CDR3: CASSQALRGVYGYTF
D: .; size: .; V: TRBV6-1; J: TRBJ1-2; DNA: TGTGCCAGCAGAGCTTCGGACAGAGCTAACTATGGCTACACCTTC; CDR3: CASRASDRANYGYTF
D: TRBD1; size: .; V: TRBV6-5; J: TRBJ2-1; DNA: TGTGCCAGCAGCGGGACAGGGGCGACGAATGAGCAGTTCTTC; CDR3: CASSGTGATNEQFF
D: TRBD1; size: .; V: TRBV13; J: TRBJ2-7; DNA: TGTGCCAGCAGCCTTGGATGGAACAGGGGTTCCTACGAGCAGTACTTC; CDR3: CASSLGWNRGSYEQYF
D: .; size: once; V: TRBV7-6; J: TRBJ1-4; DNA: TGTGCCAGCAGCTTAGACAGAGCAAGGGCTAATGAAAAACTGTTTTTT; CDR3: CASSLDRARANEKLFF
D: .; size: once; V: TRBV30; J: TRBJ1-2; DNA: TGTGCCTTAAAGGGGGTAAACTATGGCTACACCTTC; CDR3: CALKGVNYGYTF
D: TRBD2; size: .; V: TRBV30; J: TRBJ2-7; DNA: TGTGCCTGGAGTCGCAAGCGGGAGAGCGAGCAGTACTTC; CDR3: CAWSRKRESEQYF
D: TRBD1; size: .; V: TRBV5-4; J: TRBJ1-3; DNA: TGTGCCAGCAGCCATAGGACAGGGGCACACTCGAACACCATATATTTT; CDR3: CASSHRTGAHSNTIYF
D: .; size: .; V: TRBV19; J: TRBJ1-1; DNA: TGTGCCAGTAGTATTGGGGAATACACTGAAGCTTTCTTT; CDR3: CASSIGEYTEAFF
D: TRBD2; size: .; V: TRBV5-1; J: TRBJ2-7; DNA: TGCGCCAGCAGCTTGGACCCGGTAGCGGGAGTCTACGAGCAGTACTTC; CDR3: CASSLDPVAGVYEQYF
D: .; size: .; V: TRBV6-1; J: TRBJ1-1; DNA: TGTGCCAGCAGTGAGACGACGGGAACTGAAGCTTTCTTT; CDR3: CASSETTGTEAFF
D: TRBD2; size: .; V: TRBV19; J: TRBJ2-7; DNA: TGTGCCAGTAGTATCGGTCTAGCGGGAGGAGTTGAGCAGTACTTC; CDR3: CASSIGLAGGVEQYF
D: .; size: .; V: TRBV28; J: TRBJ1-2; DNA: TGTGCCAGCACCCTTGGAGGGGTCTATGGCTACACCTTC; CDR3: CASTLGGVYGYTF
D: TRBD2; size: .; V: TRBV7-2; J: TRBJ2-1; DNA: TGTGCCAGCAGCCCTCCCGGTTTAGCGGGGGGCCAGGAGCAGTTCTTC; CDR3: CASSPPGLAGGQEQFF
D: TRBD1; size: .; V: TRBV25-1; J: TRBJ2-6; DNA: TGTGCCAGCGTGAGGACAGGGACAACATCTGGGGCCAACGTCCTGACTTTC; CDR3: CASVRTGTTSGANVLTF
D: TRBD1; size: medium-sized; V: TRBV2; J: TRBJ1-6; DNA: TGTGCCAGCATTTATTGGGACAGGGCTAATTCACCCCTCCACTTT; CDR3: CASIYWDRANSPLHF
D: .; size: once; V: TRBV14; J: TRBJ1-1; DNA: TGTGCCAGCAGCCCGACCGGGTCCCTCGGCGCTTTCTTT; CDR3: CASSPTGSLGAFF
D: .; size: .; V: TRBV5-1; J: TRBJ1-2; DNA: TGCGCCAGCAGCTTGGAAACGGCCTTTACTGGCTACACCTTC; CDR3: CASSLETAFTGYTF
D: TRBD2; size: .; V: TRBV7-2; J: TRBJ2-7; DNA: TGTGCCAGCAGCGAACGGGGACTAGCGGGAGTCTACGAGCAGTACTTC; CDR3: CASSERGLAGVYEQYF
D: TRBD2; size: .; V: TRBV6-5; J: TRBJ2-5; DNA: TGTGCCAGCAGTTACGATGCGGGGGGCACCCCCACCCAGTACTTC; CDR3: CASSYDAGGTPTQYF
D: .; size: .; V: TRBV19; J: TRBJ1-1; DNA: TGTGCCAGCGTAGGGGCAGCTGAAGCTTTCTTT; CDR3: CASVGAAEAFF
D: TRBD1; size: .; V: TRBV28; J: TRBJ2-4; DNA: TGTGCCAGCAGTTTCCGACAGGGGGAACAGTACTTC; CDR3: CASSFRQGEQYF
D: .; size: .; V: TRBV6-1; J: TRBJ1-1; DNA: TGTGCCAGCAGTGAAGGAGGTCGGGGGGCTGGGAACACTGAAGCTTTCTTT; CDR3: CASSEGGRGAGNTEAFF
D: TRBD2; size: few; V: TRBV5-4; J: TRBJ2-3; DNA: TGTGCCAGCAGCTCCCGGCGAGCACTAGCGGGAGGGAGCACAGATACGCAGTATTTT; CDR3: CASSSRRALAGGSTDTQYF
D: TRBD1; size: .; V: TRBV6-6; J: TRBJ1-2; DNA: TGTGCCAGCAGGACCGGGACAGTGGGAGGCTACACCTTC; CDR3: CASRTGTVGGYTF
D: .; size: few; V: TRBV28; J: TRBJ2-6; DNA: TGTGCCAGCAGTCAAGGGGGGCAGTCTGGGGCCAACGTCCTGACTTTC; CDR3: CASSQGGQSGANVLTF
D: TRBD1; size: .; V: TRBV25-1; J: TRBJ2-3; DNA: TGTGCCAGCAGTGATTGGGACAGCACCACAGATACGCAGTATTTT; CDR3: CASSDWDSTTDTQYF
D: .; size: few; V: TRBV27; J: TRBJ1-4; DNA: TGTGCCAGCAGTTTATATAGCCACGGGCAGAATAATGAAAAACTGTTTTTT; CDR3: CASSLYSHGQNNEKLFF
D: .; size: .; V: TRBV23-1; J: TRBJ1-5; DNA: TGCGCCAGCAGTCGGAGGGACGGCCAGCCCCAGCATTTT; CDR3: CASSRRDGQPQHF
D: .; size: .; V: TRBV11-3; J: TRBJ2-2; DNA: TGTGCCAGCAGCCTCGCGGGGTGGGGGCGATCGGAGAACACCGGGGAGCTGTTTTTT; CDR3: CASSLAGWGRSENTGELFF
D: .; size: .; V: TRBV6-5; J: TRBJ1-1; DNA: TGTGCCAGCAACAAGGGGTGGTCGAACACTGAAGCTTTCTTT; CDR3: CASNKGWSNTEAFF
D: .; size: .; V: TRBV30; J: TRBJ1-2; DNA: TGTGCCTGGGCGGGGTCCCATTATGGCTACACCTTC; CDR3: CAWAGSHYGYTF
D: TRBD1; size: .; V: TRBV11-2; J: TRBJ1-1; DNA: TGTGCCAGCAGCTCGGACAGGAAGGGGGTTGAAGCTTTCTTT; CDR3: CASSSDRKGVEAFF